This T cell receptor (beta chain) came from a study of T-cell memory formation after mild COVID-19. Deletions cut 3 bases from V and 0 bases from J, with 12 bases between. This CDR3 spans 17 amino acids. CDR1 and CDR2 (germline): SGHTA, FQGNSA. Using its own MiXCR run on the 5' RACE reads, TCRdb lists one record per CDR3 protein. The profile covers about 560,000 distinct CDR3 sequences, with 18% appearing a single time and more than 10% taken by the ten largest. This sequence originates from an adult woman who had mild COVID-19 (a few samples of this study predate the infection). Cell type and time point are not known. The sequenced sample was PBMCs or a T cell subset sorted from them (not recorded which). The genes are TRBV7-2 and TRBJ2-6, with a weak D call TRBD2 (6 bases). The CDR3 bases are TGTGCCAGCAGCTTGGGCGGGGTCCTCTCTGGGGCCAACGTCCTGACTTTC. Translation gives CASSLGGVLSGANVLTF.